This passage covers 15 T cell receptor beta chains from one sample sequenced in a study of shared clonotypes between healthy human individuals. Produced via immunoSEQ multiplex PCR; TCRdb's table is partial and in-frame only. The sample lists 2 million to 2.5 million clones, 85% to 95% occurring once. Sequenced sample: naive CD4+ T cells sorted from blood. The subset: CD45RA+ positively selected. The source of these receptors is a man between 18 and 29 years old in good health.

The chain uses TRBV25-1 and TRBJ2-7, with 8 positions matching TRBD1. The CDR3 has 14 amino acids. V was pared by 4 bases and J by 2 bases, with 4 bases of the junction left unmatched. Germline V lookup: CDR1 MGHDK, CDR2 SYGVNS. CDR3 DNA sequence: TGTGCCAGCAGTGGCGGGACAGGAGCCTACGAGCAGTACTTC. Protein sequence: CASSGGTGAYEQYF.

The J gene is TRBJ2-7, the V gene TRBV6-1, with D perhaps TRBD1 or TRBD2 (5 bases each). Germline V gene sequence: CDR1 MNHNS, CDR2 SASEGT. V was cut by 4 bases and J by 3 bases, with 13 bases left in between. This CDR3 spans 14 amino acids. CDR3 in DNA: TGTGCCAGCAGTGCACTCGGGACCAACTACGAGCAGTACTTC. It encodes CASSALGTNYEQYF.

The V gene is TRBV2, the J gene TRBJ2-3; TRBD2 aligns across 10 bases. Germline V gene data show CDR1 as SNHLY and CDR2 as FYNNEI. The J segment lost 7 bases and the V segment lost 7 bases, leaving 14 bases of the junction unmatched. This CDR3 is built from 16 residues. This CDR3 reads CASTPGPAGGPNTQYF. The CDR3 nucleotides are TGTGCCAGCACTCCTGGGCCAGCGGGAGGGCCGAATACGCAGTATTTT.

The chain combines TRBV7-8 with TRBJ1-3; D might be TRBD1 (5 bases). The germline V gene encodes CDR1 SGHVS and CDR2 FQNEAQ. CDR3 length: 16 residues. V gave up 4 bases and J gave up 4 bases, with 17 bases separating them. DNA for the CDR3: TGTGCCAGCAGCTCCCAGACAGTTGGGTCGGGAAACACCATATATTTT. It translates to CASSSQTVGSGNTIYF.

CDR3 sequence: CASSLTQGQGETQYF. The CDR3 nucleotides are TGCGCCAGCAGCTTGACACAGGGGCAGGGCGAGACCCAGTACTTC. The chain combines TRBV5-1 with TRBJ2-5, with 7 bases that match TRBD1. J was trimmed by 5 bases and V by 1 base; bases with no gene match: 8. The CDR3 contains 15 residues. Germline lookup yields CDR1 SGHRS and CDR2 YFSETQ.

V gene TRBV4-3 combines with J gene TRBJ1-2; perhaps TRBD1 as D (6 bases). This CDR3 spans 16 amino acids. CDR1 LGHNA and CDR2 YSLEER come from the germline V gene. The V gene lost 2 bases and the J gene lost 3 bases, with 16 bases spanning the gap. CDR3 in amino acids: CASSQTGRGADYGYTF. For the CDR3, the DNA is TGCGCCAGCAGCCAAACGGGGCGGGGGGCGGACTATGGCTACACCTTC.

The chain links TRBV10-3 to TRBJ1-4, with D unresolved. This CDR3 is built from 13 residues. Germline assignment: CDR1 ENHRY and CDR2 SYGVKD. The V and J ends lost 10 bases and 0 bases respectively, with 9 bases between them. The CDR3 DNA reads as TGTGCCACTTACAGTGCAACTAATGAAAAACTGTTTTTT. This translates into CATYSATNEKLFF.

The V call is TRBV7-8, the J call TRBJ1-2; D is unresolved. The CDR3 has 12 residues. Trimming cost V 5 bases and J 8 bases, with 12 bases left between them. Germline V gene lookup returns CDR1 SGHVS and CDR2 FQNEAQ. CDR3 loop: CASSPNAGGYTF. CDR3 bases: TGTGCCAGCAGCCCCAATGCCGGAGGCTACACCTTC.

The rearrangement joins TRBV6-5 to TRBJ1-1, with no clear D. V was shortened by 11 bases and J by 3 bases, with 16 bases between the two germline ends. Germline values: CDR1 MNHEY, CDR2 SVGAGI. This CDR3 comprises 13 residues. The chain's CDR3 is CAASRRSDTEAFF. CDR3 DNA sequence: TGTGCCGCATCCAGGCGTTCGGACACTGAAGCTTTCTTT.

The CDR3 spells CASSLHQGNEQFF. The DNA for the CDR3 is TGTGCCAGCAGCTTGCACCAGGGGAATGAGCAGTTCTTC. The rearrangement links TRBV5-4 to TRBJ2-1; D might be TRBD1 (6 bases). CDR3 length: 13 residues. V was clipped by 1 base and J by 7 bases, with 9 bases between them. Looked up from germline, CDR1 is SGHNT and CDR2 is YYREEE (reference sequence). Drawing the rest from reference TRBV5-4 and TRBJ2-1, the complete variable domain is ETGVTQSPTHLIKTRGQQVTLRCSSQSGHNTVSWYQQALGQGPQFIFQYYREEENGRGNFPPRFSGLQFPNYSSELNVNALELDDSALYLCASSLHQGNEQFFGPGTRLTVL.

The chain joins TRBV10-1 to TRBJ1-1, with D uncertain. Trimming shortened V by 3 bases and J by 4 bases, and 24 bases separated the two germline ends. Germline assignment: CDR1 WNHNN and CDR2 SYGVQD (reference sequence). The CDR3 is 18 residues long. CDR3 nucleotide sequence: TGCGCCAGCAGTGACGTCGGGCTCCCCGGGTTCTTGGGCACTGAAGCTTTCTTT. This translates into CASSDVGLPGFLGTEAFF.

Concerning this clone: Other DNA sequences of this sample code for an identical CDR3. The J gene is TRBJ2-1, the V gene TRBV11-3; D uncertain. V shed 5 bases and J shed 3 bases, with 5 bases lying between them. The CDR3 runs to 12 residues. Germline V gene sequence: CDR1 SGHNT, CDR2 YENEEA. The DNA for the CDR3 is TGTGCCAGCAGCGCTCACTACAATGAGCAGTTCTTC. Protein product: CASSAHYNEQFF.

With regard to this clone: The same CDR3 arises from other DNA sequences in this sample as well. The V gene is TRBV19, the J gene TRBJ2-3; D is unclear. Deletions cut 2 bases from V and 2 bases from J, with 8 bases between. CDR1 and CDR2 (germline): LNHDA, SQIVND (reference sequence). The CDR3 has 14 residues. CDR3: CASSIPGSTDTQYF. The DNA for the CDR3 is TGTGCCAGTAGTATACCTGGGTCCACAGATACGCAGTATTTT. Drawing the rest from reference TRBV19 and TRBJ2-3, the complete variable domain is DGGITQSPKYLFRKEGQNVTLSCEQNLNHDAMYWYRQDPGQGLRLIYYSQIVNDFQKGDIAEGYSVSREKKESFPLTVTSAQKNPTAFYLCASSIPGSTDTQYFGPGTRLTVL.

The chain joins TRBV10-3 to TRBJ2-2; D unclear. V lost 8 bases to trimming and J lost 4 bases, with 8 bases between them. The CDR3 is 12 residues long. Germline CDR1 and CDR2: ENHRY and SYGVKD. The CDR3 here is CAIGLGTGELFF. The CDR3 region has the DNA TGTGCCATCGGATTGGGCACCGGGGAGCTGTTTTTT.

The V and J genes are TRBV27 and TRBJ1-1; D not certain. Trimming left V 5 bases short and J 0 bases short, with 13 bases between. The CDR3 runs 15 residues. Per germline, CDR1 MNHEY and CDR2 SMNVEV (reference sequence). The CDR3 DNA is TGTGCCAGCAGTGCAGACCGACTCATGAACACTGAAGCTTTCTTT. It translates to CASSADRLMNTEAFF.